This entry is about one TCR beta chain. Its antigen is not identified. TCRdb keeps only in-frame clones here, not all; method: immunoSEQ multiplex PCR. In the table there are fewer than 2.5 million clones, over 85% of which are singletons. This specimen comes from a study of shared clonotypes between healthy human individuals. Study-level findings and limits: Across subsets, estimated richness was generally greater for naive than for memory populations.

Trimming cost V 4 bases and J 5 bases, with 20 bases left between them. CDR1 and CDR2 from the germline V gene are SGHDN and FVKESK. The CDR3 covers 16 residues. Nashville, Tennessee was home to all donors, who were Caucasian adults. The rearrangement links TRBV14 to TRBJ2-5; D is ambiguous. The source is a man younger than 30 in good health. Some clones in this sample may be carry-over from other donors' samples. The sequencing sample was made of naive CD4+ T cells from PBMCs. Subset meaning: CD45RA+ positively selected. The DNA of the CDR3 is TGTGCCAGCAGCCTCGACGGCTGGCGAGGACGGGAGACCCAGTACTTC. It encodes CASSLDGWRGRETQYF.